These T cell receptor beta chains were read from a single sample in a study of T cells after yellow fever vaccination. Using its own MiXCR run on the 5' RACE reads, TCRdb lists one record per CDR3 protein. The repertoire includes about 350,000 distinct CDR3 sequences, 9.5% to 13% of them detected once, and more than 15% sits in the top ten. The specimen was PBMCs, collected on the day of the first yellow fever vaccination. The receptors derive from a man aged 18-30 years who received the YFV17D yellow fever vaccine. CDR3s include the opening cysteine and the closing phenylalanine or tryptophan. Fields, in order: V gene, CDR3 protein.

v_call: TRBV12-3/TRBV12-4
cdr3_aa: CASRVEGSYGYTF

v_call: TRBV6-5
cdr3_aa: CASSYSQGGYGYTF

v_call: TRBV20-1
cdr3_aa: CSSRTVDYNEQFF

v_call: TRBV6-1
cdr3_aa: CASSDSGAGDTQYF

v_call: TRBV5-1
cdr3_aa: CASSLAGRSGYTF

v_call: TRBV14
cdr3_aa: CASSRLAGANNEQFF

v_call: TRBV20-1
cdr3_aa: CSAPGVAGGAYEQYF

v_call: TRBV7-9
cdr3_aa: CASSYPGSLDQQYF

v_call: TRBV12-3/TRBV12-4
cdr3_aa: CASNIWAGGNTEAFF

v_call: TRBV5-4
cdr3_aa: CASSDGTGQETQYF

v_call: TRBV28
cdr3_aa: CASSLSKTEAFF

v_call: TRBV14
cdr3_aa: CASSQDLVGRYTTVDNEQFF

v_call: TRBV6-5
cdr3_aa: CASSYDRPVANEKLFF

v_call: TRBV7-2
cdr3_aa: CASSLEGWGYGYTF

v_call: TRBV20-1
cdr3_aa: CSAPRITGGFAQPQHF

v_call: TRBV5-6
cdr3_aa: CASSTGGEQYF

v_call: TRBV5-1
cdr3_aa: CASSLGLAAWDTQYF

v_call: TRBV7-9
cdr3_aa: CASSLEEGGYTF

v_call: TRBV5-1
cdr3_aa: CASSSRIGHTGELFF

v_call: TRBV20-1
cdr3_aa: CSPRSLGGLGKLFF

v_call: TRBV7-2
cdr3_aa: CASSLDGGALAGELFF